This T cell receptor beta chain was recorded in a study of T cell repertoires in cytomegalovirus infection. Study information: CMV epitopes, recently identified HLA-C-restricted and well-studied HLA-B-restricted, were used. Both CMV infection and a matching HLA type were indicated by public TCR beta signatures.

As concerns this clonotype: Antigen unknown.

The CDR3 has 12 amino acids. V was shortened by 5 bases and J by 0 bases, with 3 bases between the two germline ends. Germline V gives CDR1 MGHDK, CDR2 SYGVNS. Study-level findings and limits: Summed public TCR beta family frequency identified CMV carriers bearing the relevant HLA. HLA-C-restricted CMV clonotypes gave the most frequent clonotype in two of eight donors.

TCRdb re-called the reads with MiXCR, one entry per CDR3 protein. The table includes roughly 340,000 distinct CDR3 sequences, 25% to 35% detected once. This sequence joins TRBV25-1 and TRBJ2-3, with D unresolved. The clonotype comes from a human donor in good health (CMV status not recorded). Some clones in this sample may be carry-over from other donors' samples. The starting material was cultured PBMCs, obtained from culture after CMV antigen stimulation. The CDR3 DNA sequence: TGTGCCAGCAGTCAGAGCACAGATACGCAGTATTTT. Its translation: CASSQSTDTQYF.